One and the same sample provided the 7 T cell receptor beta chains below, sequenced in a study of T and B cells in COVID-19 patients. TRB rearrangements were amplified by multiplex PCR with BIOMED2 TRB-A/B primers. TCRdb re-derived calls from the multiplex PCR reads in MiXCR, one entry per CDR3 protein. The repertoire has tens of thousands of distinct CDR3 sequences, approximately 29% of them found once; the top ten carry about 1.5%. From blood, roughly 220-550 ng of genomic DNA served as TRB template. Source material: blood. The receptors stem from a human donor who had recovered from COVID-19.

The chain combines TRBV6-1 with TRBJ2-1; 7 positions agree with TRBD2. The CDR3 runs 12 residues. The V gene's germline CDR1 is MNHNS and CDR2 SASEGT. Trimming cost V 3 bases and J 10 bases; bases outside gene matches: 3. For the CDR3, the DNA is TGTGCCAGCAGTGAGGTGGGAGGGGAGCAGTTCTTC. As protein: CASSEVGGEQFF.

Notes on this clonotype: A much larger clone differs by one base, so this may be a read error. The chain links TRBV19 to TRBJ2-4; D possibly corresponds to TRBD2 (5 bases). CDR1 and CDR2 from the germline V gene are LNHDA and SQIVND (reference sequence). The CDR3 totals 14 residues. Trimming left V 4 bases short and J 4 bases short, with 11 bases between. The CDR3 coding sequence is TGTGCCAGTAGTACCCGGGATGGTAAAAACATTCAGTACTTC. Translation: CASSTRDGKNIQYF.

This clonotype was seen only a few times. At one boundary the junction diverges from the germline segment, which might be a read error. The chain links TRBV15 to TRBJ1-1; 9 bases fit TRBD1. In germline, CDR1 is LNHNV, CDR2 YYDKDF (reference sequence). CDR3 length: 14 residues. The CDR3 region has the DNA TGTGCCACCAGCACAGGACAGGGGAACGCTGAAGCTTTCTTT. This gives the protein CATSTGQGNAEAFF. The entire variable domain, with the rest obtained from reference TRBV15 and TRBJ1-1, is as follows: DAMVIQNPRYQVTQFGKPVTLSCSQTLNHNVMYWYQQKSSQAPKLLFHYYDKDFNNEADTPDNFQSRRPNTSFCFLDIRSPGLGDTAMYLCATSTGQGNAEAFFGQGTRLTVV.

Sample share makes this clonotype medium-sized. This chain joins TRBV30 and TRBJ1-5; the D gene is possibly TRBD1 (5 bases). Germline assignment: CDR1 GTSNPN and CDR2 SVGIG (reference sequence). V was shortened by 0 bases and J by 6 bases, with 12 bases between the two germline ends. CDR3 length: 14 amino acids. Here the CDR3 DNA reads TGTGCCTGGAGTGTACGAGGGGATGGTCAGCCCCAGCATTTT. Its protein product is CAWSVRGDGQPQHF.

The CDR3 protein is CASSSSGSPHYEQYF. DNA of the CDR3: TGTGCCAGCAGCAGTAGCGGGAGTCCACACTACGAGCAGTACTTC. The J gene is TRBJ2-7, the V gene TRBV6-1; TRBD2 matches 9 bases. This CDR3 is 15 amino acids long. CDR1 is MNHNS, CDR2 SASEGT, per germline. V lost 6 bases to trimming and J lost 3 bases; unmatched junction nucleotides: 9.

The chain couples TRBV6-2 or TRBV6-3 to TRBJ2-5, with TRBD2 matching over 9 bases. This CDR3 region has 16 residues. CDR1 is MNHEY and CDR2 is SVGEGT in the germline V gene. V was pared by 5 bases and J by 4 bases, with 11 bases of the junction left unmatched. The CDR3 bases are TGTGCCAGCAGTGGTCGTACGGGACTAGCCGGAGAGACCCAGTACTTC. It translates to CASSGRTGLAGETQYF.

The chain has TRBV5-1 and TRBJ2-2; 8 bases map to TRBD1. The CDR3 runs 15 residues. V lost 4 bases, J lost 0 bases, and 2 bases stayed unmatched. Germline CDR1 SGHRS, CDR2 YFSETQ. Here the CDR3 DNA reads TGCGCCAGCAGCCAGGGGGCCACGAACACCGGGGAGCTGTTTTTT. This sequence encodes CASSQGATNTGELFF.